This T cell receptor (beta chain) comes out of a study of control samples from healthy donors and cancer patients. The repertoire was sequenced with immunoSEQ multiplex PCR; TCRdb's copy has only in-frame clones and lacks some. The sample has fewer than 100,000 clones; around nine tenths are singletons. V lost 6 bases and J lost 2, with 14 bases in between. The CDR3 length is 14 residues. Germline CDR1 reads SNHLY; CDR2 reads FYNNEI. J is TRBJ2-7 and V is TRBV2, with D unclear. The source is a woman in her forties or fifties in good health. The sample was blood. In DNA form, the CDR3 reads TGTGCCAGCAGGAGAGAGCAAGGGCCCTACGAGCAGTACTTC. Translating it yields CASRREQGPYEQYF.